The clone carrying this T cell receptor (beta chain) was recorded only once. V dropped 4 bases and J dropped 5; count of bases not matched to a gene: 15. The CDR3 length is 19 residues. The germline V gene has CDR1 SGHVT and CDR2 SQSDAQ. Two negative PCRs, clearance, or symptom resolution had been documented for recovered Cohort 3 donors. This sample is part of a study of blood T cell repertoires in COVID-19. Repertoires were generated with immunoSEQ multiplex PCR, while TCRdb's copy carries only in-frame clones and drops some. This sample has approximately 210,000 clones, with 87% found just once. The TCR comes from a woman in her thirties who had recovered from COVID-19. The V call is TRBV7-4, the J call TRBJ1-5; 12 nucleotides line up with TRBD1. The sequenced sample was PBMCs or T cells enriched from blood (not recorded which). Here the CDR3 reads CASSCLRGQGAQGDQPQHF. CDR3 nucleotide sequence: TGTGCCAGCAGCTGCCTTCGGGGACAGGGGGCTCAAGGTGATCAGCCCCAGCATTTT. The whole variable domain, remainder taken from reference TRBV7-4 and TRBJ1-5, is GAGVSQSPRYKVAKRGRDVALRCDSISGHVTLYWYRQTLGQGSEVLTYSQSDAQRDKSGRPSGRFSAERPERSVSTLKIQRTEQGDSAVYLCASSCLRGQGAQGDQPQHFGDGTRLSIL.